Listed here are 10 T cell receptor beta chains from one sample, sequenced in a study of blood T cells in healthy people across ages (dated by TCRdb to about 2015). Library prep was done by 5' RACE. TCRdb names Illumina HiSeq 2500 as the instrument used. The second PCR ran for roughly 7 to 12 cycles and used a J-beta primer mix along with a sample-barcoded 5' primer. Starting from the raw public reads, TCRdb applied fastp trimming at Q25, assembled clones with MiXCR and retained in-frame beta chains. Merged by CDR3 protein, the rows form single entries marked with the most common genes and DNA. This sample comprises about 1 million distinct CDR3 sequences, around 45% of them detected only once. Of the sample, about 19% falls within the top ten clones. The sample consisted of blood. The receptors were gathered from a woman in her fifties or sixties in good health.

This clonotype turned up a few times. The chain recombines TRBV6-2 or TRBV6-3 with TRBJ1-1; D gene uncertain. Germline values: CDR1 MNHEY, CDR2 SVGEGT. V lost 6 bases and J lost 2, with 10 bases in between. The CDR3 is 13 residues long. CDR3 residues: CASRFDGNTEAFF. CDR3 sequence (DNA): TGTGCCAGCAGGTTCGACGGTAACACTGAAGCTTTCTTT.

V is TRBV15 and J is TRBJ2-2; 7 nucleotides align to TRBD1. With 5 bases clipped from V and 4 bases from J, the junction kept 13 bases outside the gene matches. There are 17 residues in the CDR3. Germline CDR1 and CDR2: LNHNV and YYDKDF (reference sequence). CDR3 region: CATSEPGGVVGTGELFF. DNA for the CDR3: TGTGCCACCAGCGAGCCAGGGGGAGTCGTTGGCACCGGGGAGCTGTTTTTT.

CDR3 loop: CASSYYRDHEQFF. In DNA form, the CDR3 reads TGTGCCAGCAGTTACTACAGGGACCATGAGCAGTTCTTC. The chain couples TRBV6-6 to TRBJ2-1; D might be TRBD1 (6 bases). The CDR3 contains 13 residues. Germline assignment: CDR1 MNHNY and CDR2 SVGAGI (reference sequence). The germline V and J ends were trimmed by 1 base and 8 bases, with 9 bases remaining between them.

The rearrangement uses TRBV29-1 and TRBJ1-1; weak D call: TRBD1 (5 bases). The CDR3 length is 12 residues. CDR1 and CDR2 from the germline V gene are SQVTM and ANQGSEA. Trimming removed 3 bases at V and 4 bases at J, with 9 bases between. The CDR3 loop reads CSVDRGLTEAFF. For the CDR3, the DNA is TGCAGCGTTGATAGGGGTCTCACTGAAGCTTTCTTT.

The rearrangement joins TRBV4-2 to TRBJ2-5; TRBD1 is a possible D gene (5 bases). Per germline, CDR1 LGHNA and CDR2 YNFKEQ. The CDR3 extends over 14 amino acids. Trimming pared 0 bases from V and 2 bases from J, leaving 7 bases between. CDR3 region: CASSQDRVQETQYF. DNA of the CDR3: TGTGCCAGCAGCCAAGACAGGGTTCAAGAGACCCAGTACTTC.

The V gene is TRBV28, the J gene TRBJ2-7; tentatively, D is TRBD1 (7 bases). The CDR3 runs to 15 residues. The V and J ends lost 5 bases and 3 bases respectively, with 17 bases between them. CDR1 MDHEN and CDR2 SYDVKM come from the germline V gene. CDR3 loop: CASSRLGGPVYEQYF. The CDR3 DNA sequence: TGTGCCAGCAGTCGACTAGGGGGCCCCGTCTACGAGCAGTACTTC.

The gene calls are TRBV28 and TRBJ2-1; 10 nucleotides match TRBD2. This CDR3 comprises 15 residues. Germline loops: CDR1 MDHEN, CDR2 SYDVKM. V shed 3 bases and J 4 bases; nucleotides not matched to a gene: 3. The CDR3 loop reads CASSFGTSEYNEQFF. The CDR3, as DNA: TGTGCCAGCAGTTTTGGGACTAGCGAGTACAATGAGCAGTTCTTC. Complete variable domain (other parts from reference TRBV28 and TRBJ2-1): DVKVTQSSRYLVKRTGEKVFLECVQDMDHENMFWYRQDPGLGLRLIYFSYDVKMKEKGDIPEGYSVSREKKERFSLILESASTNQTSMYLCASSFGTSEYNEQFFGPGTRLTVL.

The V and J genes are TRBV5-1 and TRBJ2-5, with D possibly called TRBD1 or TRBD2 (5 bases each). V was shortened by 0 bases and J by 4 bases, with 13 bases between the two germline ends. Germline V gives CDR1 SGHRS, CDR2 YFSETQ. The CDR3 runs 15 residues. CDR3 nucleotides: TGCGCCAGCAGCTTGGCCCTGGAGAGGGGAGAGACCCAGTACTTC. Translated, it gives CASSLALERGETQYF.

The rearrangement links TRBV29-1 to TRBJ2-3; D remains unclear. The V gene lost 2 bases and the J gene lost 6 bases, with 6 bases spanning the gap. The CDR3 covers 11 residues. Germline CDR1 is SQVTM and CDR2 is ANQGSEA. DNA for the CDR3: TGCAGCGTTGAACTCCGGGATACGCAGTATTTT. The encoded protein is CSVELRDTQYF.

The chain is built from TRBV5-6 and TRBJ2-4; 7 bases are shared with TRBD1. The assigned J gene may be wrong: the sequence end matches TRBJ2-7 better. The germline V gene has CDR1 SGHDT and CDR2 YYEEEE. This CDR3 comprises 16 residues. In DNA, the CDR3 is TGTGCCAGCAGCTCCCCGGGCTTGACAGGGCGGTACGAGCAGTACTTC. It yields the protein CASSSPGLTGRYEQYF.